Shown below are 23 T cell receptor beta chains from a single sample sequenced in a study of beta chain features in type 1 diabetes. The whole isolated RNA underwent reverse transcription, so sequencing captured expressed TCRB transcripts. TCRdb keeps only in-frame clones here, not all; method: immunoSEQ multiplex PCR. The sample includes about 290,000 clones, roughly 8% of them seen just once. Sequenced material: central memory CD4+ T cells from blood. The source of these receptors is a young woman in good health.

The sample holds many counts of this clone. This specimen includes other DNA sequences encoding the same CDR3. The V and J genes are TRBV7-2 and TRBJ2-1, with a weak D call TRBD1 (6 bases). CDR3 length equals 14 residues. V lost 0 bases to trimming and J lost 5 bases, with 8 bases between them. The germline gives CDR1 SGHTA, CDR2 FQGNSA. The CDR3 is CASSLARDNNEQFF. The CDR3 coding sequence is TGTGCCAGCAGCTTAGCCCGGGACAACAATGAGCAGTTCTTC.

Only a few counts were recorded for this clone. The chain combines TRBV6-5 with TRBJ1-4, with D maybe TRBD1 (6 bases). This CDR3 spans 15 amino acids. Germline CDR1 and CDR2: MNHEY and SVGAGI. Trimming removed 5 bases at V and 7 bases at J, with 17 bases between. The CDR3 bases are TGTGCCAGCAGTCCACAGGGTTCCGGAGGTGAAAAACTGTTTTTT. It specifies CASSPQGSGGEKLFF.

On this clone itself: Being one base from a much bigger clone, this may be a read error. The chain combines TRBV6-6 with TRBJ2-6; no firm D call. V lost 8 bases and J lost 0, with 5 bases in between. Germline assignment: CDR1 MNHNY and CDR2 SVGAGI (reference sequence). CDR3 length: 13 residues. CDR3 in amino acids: CASSFSGANVLTF. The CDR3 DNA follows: TGTGCCAGCTCCTTCTCTGGGGCCAACGTCCTGACTTTC.

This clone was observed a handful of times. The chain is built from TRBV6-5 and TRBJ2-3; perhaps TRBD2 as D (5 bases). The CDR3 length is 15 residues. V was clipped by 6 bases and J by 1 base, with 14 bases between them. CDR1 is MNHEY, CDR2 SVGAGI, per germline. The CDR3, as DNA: TGTGCCAGCAGCCAAGACCGGGGTCGCACAGATACGCAGTATTTT. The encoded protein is CASSQDRGRTDTQYF.

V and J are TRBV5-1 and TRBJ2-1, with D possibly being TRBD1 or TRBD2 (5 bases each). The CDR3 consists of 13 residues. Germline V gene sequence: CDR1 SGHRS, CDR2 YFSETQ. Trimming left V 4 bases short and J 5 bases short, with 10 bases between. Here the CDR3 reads CASSQVGDNEQFF. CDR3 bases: TGCGCCAGCAGCCAGGTGGGGGACAATGAGCAGTTCTTC.

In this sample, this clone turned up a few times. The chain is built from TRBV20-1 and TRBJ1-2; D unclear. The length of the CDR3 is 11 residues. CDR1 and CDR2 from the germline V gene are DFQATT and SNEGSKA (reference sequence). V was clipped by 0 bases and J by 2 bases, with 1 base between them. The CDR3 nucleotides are TGCAGTGCTAGAGACAACTATGGCTACACCTTC. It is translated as CSARDNYGYTF.

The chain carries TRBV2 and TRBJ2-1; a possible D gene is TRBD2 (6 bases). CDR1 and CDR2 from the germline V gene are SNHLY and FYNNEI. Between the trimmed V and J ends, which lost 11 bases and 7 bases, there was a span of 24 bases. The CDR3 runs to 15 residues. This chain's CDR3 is CASRGRGGSLNEQFF. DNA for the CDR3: TGTGCCTCCCGAGGGCGTGGAGGGAGCCTGAATGAGCAGTTCTTC.

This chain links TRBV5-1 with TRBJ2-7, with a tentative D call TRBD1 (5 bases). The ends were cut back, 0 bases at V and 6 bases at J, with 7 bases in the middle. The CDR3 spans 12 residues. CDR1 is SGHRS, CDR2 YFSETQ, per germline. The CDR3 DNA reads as TGCGCCAGCAGCTTGGAGGGGCGCGAGCAGTACGTC. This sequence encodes CASSLEGREQYV.

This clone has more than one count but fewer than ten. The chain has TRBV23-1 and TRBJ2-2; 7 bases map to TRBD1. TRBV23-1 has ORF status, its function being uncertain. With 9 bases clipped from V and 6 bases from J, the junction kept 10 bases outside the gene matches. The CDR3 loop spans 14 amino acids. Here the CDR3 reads CASPGQNFPGELFF. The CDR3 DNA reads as TGCGCCAGTCCGGGACAGAATTTCCCCGGGGAGCTGTTTTTT.

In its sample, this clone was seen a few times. The CDR3 protein is CASSSVAADTQYF. The CDR3 DNA reads as TGTGCCAGCAGCAGTGTTGCGGCGGATACGCAGTATTTT. The chain employs TRBV7-2 and TRBJ2-3; D is undetermined. CDR3 length: 13 amino acids. Germline values: CDR1 SGHTA, CDR2 FQGNSA. Trimming took off 5 bases at V and 6 bases at J, with 12 bases between the two ends.

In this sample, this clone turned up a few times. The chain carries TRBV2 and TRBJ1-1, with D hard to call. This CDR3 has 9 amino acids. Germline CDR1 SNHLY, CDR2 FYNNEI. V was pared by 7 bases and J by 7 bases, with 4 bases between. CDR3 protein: CASKVEAFF. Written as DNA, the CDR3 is TGTGCCAGCAAGGTTGAAGCTTTCTTT.

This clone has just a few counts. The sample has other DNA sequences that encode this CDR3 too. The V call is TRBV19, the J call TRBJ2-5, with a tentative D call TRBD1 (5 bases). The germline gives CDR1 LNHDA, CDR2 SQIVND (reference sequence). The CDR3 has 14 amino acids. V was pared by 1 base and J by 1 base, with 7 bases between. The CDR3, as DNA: TGTGCCAGTAGTATAGGGGGCAGCCAAGAGACCCAGTACTTC. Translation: CASSIGGSQETQYF.

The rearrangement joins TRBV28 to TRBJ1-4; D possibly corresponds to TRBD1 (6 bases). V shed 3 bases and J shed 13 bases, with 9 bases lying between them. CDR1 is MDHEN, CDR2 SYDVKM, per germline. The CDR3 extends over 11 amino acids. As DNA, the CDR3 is TGTGCCAGCAGTTTCACAGGGAGACTGTTTTTT. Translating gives CASSFTGRLFF.

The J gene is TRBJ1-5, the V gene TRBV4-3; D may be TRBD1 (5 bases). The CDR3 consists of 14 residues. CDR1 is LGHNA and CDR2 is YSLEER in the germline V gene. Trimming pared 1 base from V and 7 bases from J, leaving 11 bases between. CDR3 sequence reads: CASSQGREGQPQHF. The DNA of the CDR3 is TGCGCCAGCAGCCAAGGCAGGGAAGGCCAGCCCCAGCATTTT.

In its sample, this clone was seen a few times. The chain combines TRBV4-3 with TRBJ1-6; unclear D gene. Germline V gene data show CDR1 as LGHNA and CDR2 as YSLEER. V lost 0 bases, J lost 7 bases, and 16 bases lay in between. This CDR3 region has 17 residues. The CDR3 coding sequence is TGCGCCAGCAGCCAAGATCTGCGTAGTCAAGGGAATTCACCCCTCCACTTT. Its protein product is CASSQDLRSQGNSPLHF.

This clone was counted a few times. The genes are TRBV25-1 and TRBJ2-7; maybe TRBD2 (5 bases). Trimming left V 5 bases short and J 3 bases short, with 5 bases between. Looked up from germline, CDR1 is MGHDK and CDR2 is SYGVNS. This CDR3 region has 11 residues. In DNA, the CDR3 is TGTGCCAGCAGTCGGGACTACGAGCAGTACTTC. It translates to CASSRDYEQYF.

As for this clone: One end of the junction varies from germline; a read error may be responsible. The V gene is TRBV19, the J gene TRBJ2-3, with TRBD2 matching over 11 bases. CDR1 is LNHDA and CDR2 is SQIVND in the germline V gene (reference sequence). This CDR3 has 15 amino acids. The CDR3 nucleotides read TGTGCCAGTAGGATAGCGGGAGGGAGCACAGATACGCAGTATTTT. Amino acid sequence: CASRIAGGSTDTQYF.

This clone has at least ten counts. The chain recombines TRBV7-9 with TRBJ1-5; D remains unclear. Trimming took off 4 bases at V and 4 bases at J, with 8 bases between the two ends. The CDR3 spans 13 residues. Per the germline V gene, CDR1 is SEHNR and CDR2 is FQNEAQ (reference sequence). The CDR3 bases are TGTGCCAGCAGCTCGGCACCTAATCAGCCCCAGCATTTT. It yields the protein CASSSAPNQPQHF.

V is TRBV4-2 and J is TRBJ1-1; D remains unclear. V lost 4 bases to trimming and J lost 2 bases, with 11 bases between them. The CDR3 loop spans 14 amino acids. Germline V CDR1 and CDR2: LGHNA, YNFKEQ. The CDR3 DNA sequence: TGTGCCAGCAGCCCCCAACGGGGTAACACTGAAGCTTTCTTT. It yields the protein CASSPQRGNTEAFF.

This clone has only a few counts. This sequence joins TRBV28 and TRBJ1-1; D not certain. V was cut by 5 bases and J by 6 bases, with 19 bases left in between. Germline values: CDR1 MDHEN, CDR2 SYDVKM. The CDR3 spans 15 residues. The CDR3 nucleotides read TGTGCCAGCAGTCCCGGGCGAGGGTTCTCTGCTGAAGCTTTCTTT. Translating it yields CASSPGRGFSAEAFF.

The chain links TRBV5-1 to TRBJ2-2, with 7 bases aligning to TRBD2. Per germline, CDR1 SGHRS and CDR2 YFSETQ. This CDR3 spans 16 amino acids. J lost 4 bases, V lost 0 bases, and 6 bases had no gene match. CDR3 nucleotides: TGCGCCAGCAGCTTGGAGGCGGGAGTAGTCACCGGGGAGCTGTTTTTT. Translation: CASSLEAGVVTGELFF.

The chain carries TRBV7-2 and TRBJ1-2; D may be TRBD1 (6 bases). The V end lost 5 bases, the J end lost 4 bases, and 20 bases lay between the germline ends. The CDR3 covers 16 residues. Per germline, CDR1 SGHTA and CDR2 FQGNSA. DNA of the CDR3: TGTGCCAGCAGCAAAAATACAGGGTTCACGCTCTATGGCTACACCTTC. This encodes CASSKNTGFTLYGYTF.

The chain's CDR3 is CASRRGGLGNQPQHF. The CDR3 coding sequence is TGTGCCAGCAGGAGGGGGGGATTGGGCAATCAGCCCCAGCATTTT. The rearrangement joins TRBV2 to TRBJ1-5, with D possibly matching TRBD1 (6 bases). V lost 6 bases, J lost 2 bases, and 14 bases lay in between. From germline, CDR1 is SNHLY and CDR2 FYNNEI. This CDR3 region has 15 residues.